This T cell receptor (beta chain) emerged from a study of T-cell memory formation after mild COVID-19. Study-level information: Largely donor-specific sequence clusters came from two donors.

Using its own MiXCR run on the 5' RACE reads, TCRdb lists one record per CDR3 protein. The sample includes around 320,000 distinct CDR3 sequences, around an eighth of them seen just once. This clonotype was recorded at least ten times. Its antigen is undetermined. Germline CDR1 reads KGHDR; CDR2 reads SFDVKD. There are 15 residues in the CDR3. V gave up 2 bases and J gave up 5 bases, with 14 bases separating them. Whole-study results and caveats: Nothing showed for sure that second-wave clones peaking on day 37 were SARS-CoV-2 specific. Day 15 to 85 contracting clones showed balanced CD4/CD8; later expanders leaned CD4+. Memory cells collected pre-infection included some clones that later responded, suggesting cross-reactive memory joined.

The chain has TRBV24-1 and TRBJ2-5, with D perhaps TRBD1 (6 bases). Sequenced material: PBMCs or a T cell subset sorted from them (not recorded which). The sequence was obtained from a man younger than 35 who had mild COVID-19 (a few samples of this study predate the infection). Cell type and time point are not known. The CDR3 spells CATSDSPDRSETQYF. The DNA for the CDR3 is TGTGCCACCAGTGATTCACCTGACAGGTCGGAGACCCAGTACTTC.